This is a list of T cell receptor beta chains from one sample in a study of blood T cells in healthy people across ages. TCRdb fed the 5' RACE reads into MiXCR, producing one record per CDR3 protein. Found here are some 760,000 distinct CDR3 sequences, roughly 25% of them singletons; the top ten hold 8% to 10%. In addition, the sample was reused for a study of T cells of mothers and their children.

The source material was blood. These receptors came from a boy aged 5 to 17 in good health. Both conserved end residues are part of each CDR3. Fields, in order: clone size, J gene, D gene, V gene, CDR3 DNA, CDR3 protein. A D gene is named only where the DNA matches it firmly. Some rows mark clone size as missing; the rest say once, few, many or name a class of expanded clone.

abundance: few; j_gene: TRBJ2-7; d_gene: TRBD2; v_gene: TRBV5-6; CDR3nt: TGTGCCAGCAGCCCGACTAGCGGGAGAGCCTACGAGCAGTACTTC; CDR3aa: CASSPTSGRAYEQYF
abundance: few; j_gene: TRBJ2-5; d_gene: TRBD2; v_gene: TRBV11-2; CDR3nt: TGTGCCAGCAGCTTGGGAGTGACTAGCGGGAGGGTAGAGACCCAGTACTTC; CDR3aa: CASSLGVTSGRVETQYF
abundance: -; j_gene: TRBJ2-1; d_gene: -; v_gene: TRBV28; CDR3nt: TGTGCCAGCAATAGGGGGACCCACTCCTGCAATGAGCAGTTCTTC; CDR3aa: CASNRGTHSCNEQFF
abundance: -; j_gene: TRBJ1-4; d_gene: -; v_gene: TRBV7-8; CDR3nt: TGTGCCAGCAGCTCCCCAGGGGTCGAAAAACTGTTTTTT; CDR3aa: CASSSPGVEKLFF
abundance: -; j_gene: TRBJ2-2; d_gene: TRBD2; v_gene: TRBV12-3/TRBV12-4; CDR3nt: TGTGCCAGCAGTTTATACGCCGGGAGGTCCACCGGGGAGCTGTTTTTT; CDR3aa: CASSLYAGRSTGELFF
abundance: few; j_gene: TRBJ2-7; d_gene: -; v_gene: TRBV9; CDR3nt: TGTGCCAGCAGCGAGAACCCTAGCGTCTCCTACGAGCAGTACTTC; CDR3aa: CASSENPSVSYEQYF
abundance: -; j_gene: TRBJ2-1; d_gene: -; v_gene: TRBV30; CDR3nt: TGTGCCTGGGGGGGGCACCCCAGGCAGCAGTTCTTC; CDR3aa: CAWGGHPRQQFF
abundance: -; j_gene: TRBJ2-7; d_gene: TRBD2; v_gene: TRBV7-2; CDR3nt: TGTGCCAGCAGCTTCGCGACTAGCTCTCACGAGCAGTACTTC; CDR3aa: CASSFATSSHEQYF
abundance: few; j_gene: TRBJ1-1; d_gene: -; v_gene: TRBV28; CDR3nt: TGTGCCAGCCTAGGTGGACTGAACACTGAAGCTTTCTTT; CDR3aa: CASLGGLNTEAFF
abundance: -; j_gene: TRBJ2-1; d_gene: TRBD2; v_gene: TRBV7-4; CDR3nt: TGTGCCAGCAGCCCGCACGAGCGGGAGGGCCACCTTGAGCAGTTCTTC; CDR3aa: CASSPHEREGHLEQFF
abundance: -; j_gene: TRBJ1-1; d_gene: -; v_gene: TRBV5-1; CDR3nt: TGCGCCAGCAGCCCTATAGACAGGATTGAAGCTTTCTTT; CDR3aa: CASSPIDRIEAFF
abundance: few; j_gene: TRBJ2-3; d_gene: -; v_gene: TRBV24-1; CDR3nt: TGTGCCACCAGTGATTTGAAAGGTTATACGCAGTATTTT; CDR3aa: CATSDLKGYTQYF
abundance: few; j_gene: TRBJ2-2; d_gene: TRBD2; v_gene: TRBV4-1; CDR3nt: TGCGCCAGCAGCCAAGTAACTAGCGGGAGTTGGGGCGGGGAGCTGTTTTTT; CDR3aa: CASSQVTSGSWGGELFF
abundance: few; j_gene: TRBJ2-5; d_gene: TRBD2; v_gene: TRBV14; CDR3nt: TGTGCCAGCAGCCAAAGGACTAGCGGGAAGACCCAGTACTTC; CDR3aa: CASSQRTSGKTQYF
abundance: -; j_gene: TRBJ2-1; d_gene: -; v_gene: TRBV2; CDR3nt: TGTGCCAGCAGCTTAAACAGGAGAGACAATGAGCAGTTCTTC; CDR3aa: CASSLNRRDNEQFF
abundance: -; j_gene: TRBJ1-2; d_gene: TRBD1; v_gene: TRBV6-5; CDR3nt: TGTGCCAGCAGTTCCGACAGGGGATCCAACTATGGCTACACCTTC; CDR3aa: CASSSDRGSNYGYTF
abundance: many; j_gene: TRBJ2-1; d_gene: TRBD1; v_gene: TRBV7-2; CDR3nt: TGTGCCAGCAGCACAATCTCCGGGACAGGACCATACAATGAGCAGTTCTTC; CDR3aa: CASSTISGTGPYNEQFF
abundance: -; j_gene: TRBJ2-7; d_gene: -; v_gene: TRBV7-2; CDR3nt: TGTGCCAGCAGCTTAGCTGGAGGGTCTATCTACGAGCAGTACTTC; CDR3aa: CASSLAGGSIYEQYF
abundance: -; j_gene: TRBJ2-7; d_gene: -; v_gene: TRBV20-1; CDR3nt: TGCAGTGCTAGAGATGGGGCAGGCGTTGTATTCTACGAGCAGTACTTC; CDR3aa: CSARDGAGVVFYEQYF
abundance: few; j_gene: TRBJ2-5; d_gene: TRBD2; v_gene: TRBV10-3; CDR3nt: TGTGCCATCAGGAATGGACTAGACCAAGAGACCCAGTACTTC; CDR3aa: CAIRNGLDQETQYF
abundance: -; j_gene: TRBJ2-1; d_gene: TRBD1; v_gene: TRBV4-1; CDR3nt: TGCGCCAGCAGTCGTGGACAGGGGGGTGAGCAGTTCTTC; CDR3aa: CASSRGQGGEQFF
abundance: -; j_gene: TRBJ2-1; d_gene: TRBD2; v_gene: TRBV29-1; CDR3nt: TGCAGCGTTGCTGCGGGGGGTGTGAATGAGCAGTTCTTC; CDR3aa: CSVAAGGVNEQFF
abundance: -; j_gene: TRBJ2-5; d_gene: -; v_gene: TRBV6-5; CDR3nt: TGTGCCAGCGGGGGGTCCAGCCAAGAGACCCAGTACTTC; CDR3aa: CASGGSSQETQYF
abundance: -; j_gene: TRBJ2-7; d_gene: TRBD2; v_gene: TRBV20-1; CDR3nt: TGCAGTGCTAGAGGGCGGACTAGCGCAGCCTACGAGCAGTACTTC; CDR3aa: CSARGRTSAAYEQYF
abundance: few; j_gene: TRBJ2-4; d_gene: TRBD2; v_gene: TRBV7-2; CDR3nt: TGTGCCAGCAGCCCGCGGACTAGCGGGGGGAAAAACATTCAGTACTTC; CDR3aa: CASSPRTSGGKNIQYF
abundance: once; j_gene: TRBJ2-1; d_gene: -; v_gene: TRBV12-3/TRBV12-4; CDR3nt: TGTGCCAGCAGTTTAGGCCCAGGTCGGGACAATGAGCAGTTCTTC; CDR3aa: CASSLGPGRDNEQFF
abundance: -; j_gene: TRBJ2-7; d_gene: TRBD2; v_gene: TRBV19; CDR3nt: TGTGCCAGTAGTGCCCGAGCGGGAGCTCGCGAGCAGTACTTC; CDR3aa: CASSARAGAREQYF
abundance: few; j_gene: TRBJ2-7; d_gene: -; v_gene: TRBV20-1; CDR3nt: TGCAGTGCTAGATTACCAGGGTACTACGAGCAGTACTTC; CDR3aa: CSARLPGYYEQYF
abundance: few; j_gene: TRBJ2-1; d_gene: -; v_gene: TRBV3-1; CDR3nt: TGTGCCAGCAGCCAAATGACGGTACGCTCTCTCAATGAGCAGTTCTTC; CDR3aa: CASSQMTVRSLNEQFF
abundance: once; j_gene: TRBJ2-1; d_gene: TRBD2; v_gene: TRBV10-3; CDR3nt: TGTGCCATCAGTGTAGAAGCGGGGGGCTACAATGAGCAGTTCTTC; CDR3aa: CAISVEAGGYNEQFF
abundance: -; j_gene: TRBJ2-1; d_gene: -; v_gene: TRBV5-1; CDR3nt: TGCGCCAGCAGCTTGATGCCCGGCAATGAGCAGTTCTTC; CDR3aa: CASSLMPGNEQFF
abundance: -; j_gene: TRBJ1-2; d_gene: -; v_gene: TRBV13; CDR3nt: TGTGCCAGCAGCTTGGGGGCAGCCCCTACTAACTATGGCTACACCTTC; CDR3aa: CASSLGAAPTNYGYTF
abundance: few; j_gene: TRBJ2-1; d_gene: -; v_gene: TRBV28; CDR3nt: TGTGCCAGCAGTTTACTAGCCTCCTACAATGAGCAGTTCTTC; CDR3aa: CASSLLASYNEQFF
abundance: -; j_gene: TRBJ2-2; d_gene: -; v_gene: TRBV21-1; CDR3nt: TGTGCCAGCAGCAAAAAGGACGGGGAGCTGTTTTTT; CDR3aa: CASSKKDGELFF
abundance: few; j_gene: TRBJ1-2; d_gene: TRBD1; v_gene: TRBV12-3/TRBV12-4; CDR3nt: TGTGCCAGCAGTCTCACGGGACAGGGCTACACCTTC; CDR3aa: CASSLTGQGYTF
abundance: few; j_gene: TRBJ2-5; d_gene: TRBD1; v_gene: TRBV7-8; CDR3nt: TGTGCCAGCAGCACCTGGACAGGGTACCAAGAGACCCAGTACTTC; CDR3aa: CASSTWTGYQETQYF
abundance: -; j_gene: TRBJ2-1; d_gene: -; v_gene: TRBV2; CDR3nt: TGTGCCAGCAGTGTTCAGTCTCGGGCGCAGGAGCAGTTCTTC; CDR3aa: CASSVQSRAQEQFF
abundance: few; j_gene: TRBJ2-1; d_gene: -; v_gene: TRBV28; CDR3nt: TGTGCCAGCACCTTGGGGCTAGAAGTCTCCTACAATGAGCAGTTCTTC; CDR3aa: CASTLGLEVSYNEQFF
abundance: -; j_gene: TRBJ2-3; d_gene: -; v_gene: TRBV14; CDR3nt: TGTGCCAGCAGCCAAGCAACGGGATTTATGGCCCAGTATTTT; CDR3aa: CASSQATGFMAQYF
abundance: few; j_gene: TRBJ1-3; d_gene: -; v_gene: TRBV6-1; CDR3nt: TGTGCCAGCAGTAAAGAGGACACCATATATTTT; CDR3aa: CASSKEDTIYF
abundance: -; j_gene: TRBJ1-2; d_gene: -; v_gene: TRBV27; CDR3nt: TGTGCCAGCAAAAGAGGGGGGATAGAAGGCTACACCTTC; CDR3aa: CASKRGGIEGYTF
abundance: few; j_gene: TRBJ2-1; d_gene: TRBD2; v_gene: TRBV4-1; CDR3nt: TGCGCCAGCAGCCAAGATCAGAGGACTAGCGGGCACAATGAGCAGTTCTTC; CDR3aa: CASSQDQRTSGHNEQFF
abundance: -; j_gene: TRBJ2-2; d_gene: -; v_gene: TRBV10-3; CDR3nt: TGTGCCATCAGTGATCGGGGATCGAACACCGGGGAGCTGTTTTTT; CDR3aa: CAISDRGSNTGELFF
abundance: -; j_gene: TRBJ1-2; d_gene: TRBD1; v_gene: TRBV9; CDR3nt: TGTGCCAGCAGCGCGTGGGACAGGTACAACTATGGCTACACCTTC; CDR3aa: CASSAWDRYNYGYTF
abundance: -; j_gene: TRBJ2-7; d_gene: TRBD1; v_gene: TRBV7-2; CDR3nt: TGTGCCAGCAGCATAGTCCGCGCGGGACAGGCTGACTTC; CDR3aa: CASSIVRAGQADF
abundance: -; j_gene: TRBJ2-1; d_gene: TRBD2; v_gene: TRBV7-2; CDR3nt: TGTGCCAGCAGCTTCAAGGGGACTAGCCACCCCGAGCAGTTCTTC; CDR3aa: CASSFKGTSHPEQFF
abundance: -; j_gene: TRBJ2-6; d_gene: -; v_gene: TRBV10-3; CDR3nt: TGTGCCATCAGTGAGTCTCCCCAGGCTGGGGCCAACGTCCAGACTTTC; CDR3aa: CAISESPQAGANVQTF
abundance: few; j_gene: TRBJ1-4; d_gene: -; v_gene: TRBV5-1; CDR3nt: TGCGCCAGCAGCCCACAGGCCTTTAATGAAAAACTGTTTTTT; CDR3aa: CASSPQAFNEKLFF
abundance: few; j_gene: TRBJ2-2; d_gene: TRBD2; v_gene: TRBV7-3; CDR3nt: TGTGCCAGCAGCCCCGACCCGGGGGGATACACCGGGGAGCTGTTTTTT; CDR3aa: CASSPDPGGYTGELFF
abundance: few; j_gene: TRBJ2-5; d_gene: TRBD1; v_gene: TRBV7-9; CDR3nt: TGTGCCAGCAGCTTGGGCAGGGGGATACGAGGCCAAGAGACCCAGTACTTC; CDR3aa: CASSLGRGIRGQETQYF
abundance: few; j_gene: TRBJ2-1; d_gene: -; v_gene: TRBV6-2/TRBV6-3; CDR3nt: TGTGCCAGCACTCCAAAGCTGGTCAATGAGCAGTTCTTC; CDR3aa: CASTPKLVNEQFF
abundance: few; j_gene: TRBJ2-4; d_gene: -; v_gene: TRBV12-3/TRBV12-4; CDR3nt: TGTGCCAGCAGTTTAGAGTGGGGGGCTGAGGGAGGGCCTATCTACATTCAGTACTTC; CDR3aa: CASSLEWGAEGGPIYIQYF
abundance: -; j_gene: TRBJ2-4; d_gene: -; v_gene: TRBV2; CDR3nt: TGTGCCAGCAGTACTCAAGGGGATTCGGACATTCAGTACTTC; CDR3aa: CASSTQGDSDIQYF